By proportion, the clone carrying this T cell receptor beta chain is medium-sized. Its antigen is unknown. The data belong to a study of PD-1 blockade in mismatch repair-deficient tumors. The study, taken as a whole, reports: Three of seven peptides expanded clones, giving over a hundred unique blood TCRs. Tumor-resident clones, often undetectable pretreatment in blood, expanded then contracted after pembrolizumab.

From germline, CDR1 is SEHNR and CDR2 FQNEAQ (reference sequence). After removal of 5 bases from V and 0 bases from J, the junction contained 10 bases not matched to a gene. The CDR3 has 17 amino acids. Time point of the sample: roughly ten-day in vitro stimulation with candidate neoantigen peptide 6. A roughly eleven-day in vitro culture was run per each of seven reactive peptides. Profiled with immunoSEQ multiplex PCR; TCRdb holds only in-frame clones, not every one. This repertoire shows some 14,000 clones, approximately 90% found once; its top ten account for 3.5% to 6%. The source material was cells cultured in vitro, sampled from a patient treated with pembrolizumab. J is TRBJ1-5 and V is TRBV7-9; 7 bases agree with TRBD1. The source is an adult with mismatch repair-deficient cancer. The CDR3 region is CASSINRGPDSNQPQHF. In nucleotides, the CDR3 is TGTGCCAGCAGCATCAACAGGGGCCCTGATAGCAATCAGCCCCAGCATTTT. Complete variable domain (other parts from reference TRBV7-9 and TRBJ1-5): DTGVSQNPRHKITKRGQNVTFRCDPISEHNRLYWYRQTLGQGPEFLTYFQNEAQLEKSRLLSDRFSAERPKGSFSTLEIQRTEQGDSAMYLCASSINRGPDSNQPQHFGDGTRLSIL.